What follows is one T cell receptor beta chain and its context. The data derive from a study of blood T cell repertoires in COVID-19. Study at large: Italy, Spain and the United States were the sources of the convalescent and acute COVID-19 samples. In each case, the material was cDNA or gDNA derived from T cells, B-cell-depleted T cells, or PBMCs.

Original handling: Amplification of reference gene primers provided the estimated nucleated cell counts. TCRdb's table, derived via immunoSEQ multiplex PCR, lists solely in-frame clones and lacks some. The D gene and trimming were derived from the DNA, and the V and J assignments and clone size from that table. This table holds about 260,000 clones, 83% found once. Sample: peripheral blood. The clonotype was recovered from a woman aged 50 to 60 who had recovered from COVID-19.

The CDR3 sequence: CATSRGTSAQETQYF. The CDR3 DNA is TGTGCCACCAGCAGAGGGACTAGCGCCCAAGAGACCCAGTACTTC. The rearrangement uses TRBV15 and TRBJ2-5; 9 bases agree with TRBD2. Germline-derived CDR1 and CDR2 are LNHNV and YYDKDF (reference sequence). CDR3 size: 15 residues. The V segment lost 1 base and the J segment 1 base; nucleotides outside the gene matches: 1.